This T cell receptor beta chain emerged from a study of OX40 agonist ivuxolimab in advanced cancers. As for this clone: Its antigen is undetermined.

Study results and caveats: Partly responding patients at 0.1-3.0 mg/kg showed some of the smallest clonal expansion.

This CDR3 is 12 amino acids long. Germline CDR1 is GTSNPN and CDR2 is SVGIG (reference sequence). V was cut by 0 bases and J by 8 bases, with 10 bases left in between. The protocol was immunoSEQ multiplex PCR, while the TCRdb copy is restricted to in-frame clones and leaves out a portion. The sample includes fewer than 70,000 clones, 85% to 90% of them seen just once. The chain joins TRBV30 to TRBJ1-1; no clear D. This material consisted of CD4+ or CD8+ T cells sorted from blood, taken in a trial of the OX40 agonist ivuxolimab. This receptor was taken from an adult with an advanced solid tumor such as melanoma, head and neck, liver or kidney cancer. The CDR3 bases are TGTGCCTGGAGTGTACGAGAGGGAGAAGCTTTCTTT. Protein product: CAWSVREGEAFF.